Presented here are 26 T cell receptor beta chains from one specimen sequenced in a study of a mutant IDH1 vaccine in newly diagnosed glioma. Time point described: week 5, during vaccination. Topical imiquimod accompanied each vaccine dose, which consisted of 300 ug of mutant IDH1 20-mer peptide. The assay was immunoSEQ multiplex PCR, and TCRdb's table has in-frame clones only and misses some. The table lists 75,000 to 80,000 clones, 91% of them singletons. No cognate antigen is known for these TCRs. This specimen consisted of PBMCs, obtained from a glioma patient whose treatment included an IDH1 peptide vaccine. The receptors originated from a woman aged 45-59 years with glioma.

The chain joins TRBV5-6 to TRBJ1-5, with D perhaps TRBD1 (5 bases). CDR1 and CDR2 from the germline V gene are SGHDT and YYEEEE. CDR3 size: 15 residues. Trimming left V 4 bases short and J 3 bases short, with 14 bases between. CDR3 in amino acids: CASSLRAGLNQPQHF. CDR3 nucleotide sequence: TGTGCCAGCAGCCTTCGGGCAGGGCTCAATCAGCCCCAGCATTTT.

The V and J genes are TRBV7-9 and TRBJ1-5; D is uncertain. The CDR3 length is 14 residues. Trimming shortened V by 0 bases and J by 0 bases, and 3 bases separated the two germline ends. Germline V gene data show CDR1 as SEHNR and CDR2 as FQNEAQ (reference sequence). CDR3 sequence: CASSLAPSNQPQHF. The CDR3 nucleotides are TGTGCCAGCAGCTTAGCTCCTAGCAATCAGCCCCAGCATTTT. The variable domain in full, completed from reference TRBV7-9 and TRBJ1-5, reads DTGVSQNPRHKITKRGQNVTFRCDPISEHNRLYWYRQTLGQGPEFLTYFQNEAQLEKSRLLSDRFSAERPKGSFSTLEIQRTEQGDSAMYLCASSLAPSNQPQHFGDGTRLSIL.

In nucleotides, the CDR3 is TGTGCCAGCAACCCATTTTCCTATAATTCACCCCTCCACTTT. This gives the protein CASNPFSYNSPLHF. The chain links TRBV28 to TRBJ1-6, with unresolved D. CDR3 length equals 14 residues. V lost 7 bases to trimming and J lost 1 base, with 8 bases between them. The germline V gene encodes CDR1 MDHEN and CDR2 SYDVKM.

This sequence joins TRBV5-4 and TRBJ2-1; TRBD2 aligns across 8 bases. CDR3 length: 16 residues. Germline V gives CDR1 SGHNT, CDR2 YYREEE (reference sequence). V lost 1 base to trimming and J lost 4 bases; unmatched junction nucleotides: 7. The CDR3: CASSLMRGVGYNEQFF. The CDR3 nucleotides are TGTGCCAGCAGCTTGATGCGGGGGGTCGGGTACAATGAGCAGTTCTTC.

The V call is TRBV18, the J call TRBJ1-1; D is perhaps TRBD1 (5 bases). This CDR3 has 11 residues. With 3 bases removed from V and 6 bases from J, the gap between germline ends came to 5 bases. Germline V gene lookup returns CDR1 KGHSH and CDR2 LQKENI. In DNA form, the CDR3 reads TGTGCCAGCTCACCGGGACCTGAAGCTTTCTTT. Translated, it gives CASSPGPEAFF. The full variable domain, completed using reference TRBV18 and TRBJ1-1, is NAGVMQNPRHLVRRRGQEARLRCSPMKGHSHVYWYRQLPEEGLKFMVYLQKENIIDESGMPKERFSAEFPKEGPSILRIQQVVRGDSAAYFCASSPGPEAFFGQGTRLTVV.

The rearrangement links TRBV11-1 to TRBJ2-3; 11 nucleotides agree with TRBD2. The germline V gene encodes CDR1 SGHAT and CDR2 FQDESV (reference sequence). V shed 4 bases and J 2 bases; nucleotides not matched to a gene: 8. The CDR3 loop spans 17 amino acids. The CDR3 DNA follows: TGTGCCAGCAGCTCGGGGGGACTAGCGGACTACACAGATACGCAGTATTTT. Translating it yields CASSSGGLADYTDTQYF.

The chain couples TRBV9 to TRBJ2-3, with 10 bases identical to TRBD2. CDR1 is SGDLS, CDR2 YYNGEE, per germline. V was pared by 4 bases and J by 0 bases, with 5 bases of the junction left unmatched. The CDR3 spans 16 residues. The CDR3 protein is CASSSATSGSTDTQYF. CDR3 in DNA: TGTGCCAGCAGCTCCGCGACTAGCGGGAGCACAGATACGCAGTATTTT.

V and J are TRBV6-5 and TRBJ2-7; a possible D gene is TRBD1 (6 bases). The CDR3 extends over 14 amino acids. The germline V gene has CDR1 MNHEY and CDR2 SVGAGI. Trimming removed 4 bases at V and 2 bases at J, with 12 bases between. CDR3 loop: CASSSSTGTYEQYF. CDR3 DNA sequence: TGTGCCAGCAGTTCCTCAACAGGGACCTACGAGCAGTACTTC.

V usage is TRBV28 and J usage is TRBJ1-2, with 8 nucleotides matching TRBD1. The germline gives CDR1 MDHEN, CDR2 SYDVKM. Trimming cost V 3 bases and J 5 bases; bases outside gene matches: 2. CDR3 length: 13 residues. The CDR3 region is CASSLGQAYGYTF. The CDR3 DNA is TGTGCCAGCAGTTTGGGACAGGCTTATGGCTACACCTTC.

The chain couples TRBV15 to TRBJ1-5, with 11 bases matching TRBD1. The germline V gene encodes CDR1 LNHNV and CDR2 YYDKDF (reference sequence). J was trimmed by 0 bases and V by 9 bases; bases with no gene match: 7. There are 16 residues in the CDR3. CDR3 region: CATKGQGGYSNQPQHF. CDR3 in DNA: TGTGCCACTAAGGGACAGGGGGGATATAGCAATCAGCCCCAGCATTTT.

The V gene is TRBV6-5, the J gene TRBJ2-5, with TRBD2 as a possible D gene (5 bases). This CDR3 spans 13 amino acids. CDR1 is MNHEY and CDR2 is SVGAGI in the germline V gene. V was shortened by 5 bases and J by 9 bases, with 16 bases between the two germline ends. The chain's CDR3 is CASSATTTDAQYF. The CDR3 bases are TGTGCCAGCAGTGCGACTACAACGGACGCCCAGTACTTC.

This chain links TRBV7-9 with TRBJ1-4; D remains unclear. CDR3 length: 15 residues. CDR1 is SEHNR, CDR2 FQNEAQ, per germline (reference sequence). The germline V and J ends were trimmed by 5 bases and 7 bases, with 17 bases remaining between them. In nucleotides, the CDR3 is TGTGCCAGCAGCCTAGGCGGGTTTGGAGGTGAAAAACTGTTTTTT. Translation: CASSLGGFGGEKLFF.

The chain recombines TRBV12-5 with TRBJ2-2, with TRBD2 matching over 8 bases. Per germline, CDR1 LGHNT and CDR2 FRNRAP. V lost 7 bases to trimming and J lost 6 bases; unmatched junction nucleotides: 10. CDR3 size: 15 residues. The CDR3, as DNA: TGTGCTAGTGCCGACACGGGAGGGATTTCCGGGGAGCTGTTTTTT. As protein: CASADTGGISGELFF.

This chain links TRBV5-1 with TRBJ2-5; TRBD2 might be the D (6 bases). Germline V CDR1 and CDR2: SGHRS, YFSETQ. The germline V and J ends were trimmed by 3 bases and 1 base, with 10 bases remaining between them. The CDR3 is 14 amino acids. DNA of the CDR3: TGCGCCAGCAGCTCCCGGGACTCCCAAGAGACCCAGTACTTC. Its translation: CASSSRDSQETQYF.

The chain has TRBV6-1 and TRBJ1-5, with D unresolved. V was trimmed by 6 bases and J by 2 bases, leaving 14 bases between them. This CDR3 has 15 amino acids. Looked up from germline, CDR1 is MNHNS and CDR2 is SASEGT. CDR3: CASRRQEVGNQPQHF. DNA for the CDR3: TGTGCCAGCAGACGCCAGGAGGTTGGCAATCAGCCCCAGCATTTT.

This clone was picked up one time. The chain uses TRBV6-5 and TRBJ2-2, with unresolved D. The V gene's germline CDR1 is MNHEY and CDR2 SVGAGI. Trimming cost V 5 bases and J 6 bases, with 10 bases left between them. The CDR3 is made up of 13 amino acids. CDR3 DNA: TGTGCCAGCAGTGGACCGCTCGCCGGGGAGCTGTTTTTT. Translation gives CASSGPLAGELFF.

The chain couples TRBV5-6 to TRBJ1-1; possibly TRBD1 for D (6 bases). This CDR3 is 13 amino acids long. Trimming removed 3 bases from V and 8 bases from J, with 14 bases in between. Germline CDR1 reads SGHDT; CDR2 reads YYEEEE. The CDR3 spells CASSYEGVTEAFF. CDR3 DNA sequence: TGTGCCAGCAGCTACGAGGGGGTAACCGAAGCTTTCTTT.

J is TRBJ2-1 and V is TRBV4-1; D uncertain. This CDR3 contains 15 residues. The germline V and J ends were trimmed by 0 bases and 1 base, with 7 bases remaining between them. The V gene's germline CDR1 is MGHRA and CDR2 YSYEKL. CDR3 amino acids: CASSQEWQSYNEQFF. The DNA for the CDR3 is TGCGCCAGCAGCCAAGAGTGGCAGTCCTACAATGAGCAGTTCTTC.

The DNA of the CDR3 is TGTGCCAGCAGCTTGTGGTCCGGGGGCCACACCGGGGAGCTGTTTTTT. Translating it yields CASSLWSGGHTGELFF. V gene TRBV5-6 combines with J gene TRBJ2-2; D is tentatively TRBD1 or TRBD2 (6 bases each). This CDR3 has 16 residues. Germline lookup yields CDR1 SGHDT and CDR2 YYEEEE. Trimming took off 1 base at V and 3 bases at J, with 13 bases between the two ends.

The V call is TRBV28, the J call TRBJ2-7; the D gene is possibly TRBD1 (6 bases). Germline V lookup: CDR1 MDHEN, CDR2 SYDVKM. The CDR3 contains 14 residues. The ends were cut back, 8 bases at V and 1 base at J, with 15 bases in the middle. The CDR3: CASQVWDKSYEQYF. As DNA, the CDR3 is TGTGCCAGCCAAGTCTGGGACAAATCCTACGAGCAGTACTTC.

The chain joins TRBV7-2 to TRBJ2-1; the match to TRBD1 covers 11 bases. CDR1 SGHTA and CDR2 FQGNSA come from the germline V gene. The V gene end was trimmed by 2 bases and the J gene end by 4 bases; junction bases not matched to a gene: 7. The CDR3 is made up of 17 amino acids. The CDR3 loop is CASSLIGGTGGYNEQFF. In DNA, the CDR3 is TGTGCCAGCAGCTTAATAGGAGGGACAGGGGGTTACAATGAGCAGTTCTTC.

J is TRBJ2-2 and V is TRBV7-8; D uncertain. CDR1 is SGHVS, CDR2 FQNEAQ, per germline. V was pared by 5 bases and J by 1 base, with 14 bases between. CDR3 length: 16 residues. CDR3 DNA sequence: TGTGCCAGCAGCCCCCCGGGTTGGTGGAACACCGGGGAGCTGTTTTTT. It is translated as CASSPPGWWNTGELFF.

V gene TRBV7-9 combines with J gene TRBJ2-7; TRBD1 might be the D (6 bases). Between the trimmed V and J ends, which lost 1 base and 3 bases, there was a span of 10 bases. The CDR3 is 14 amino acids. Looked up from germline, CDR1 is SEHNR and CDR2 is FQNEAQ (reference sequence). The CDR3 is CASSLGQGNYEQYF. Here the CDR3 DNA reads TGTGCCAGCAGCTTAGGGCAGGGGAACTACGAGCAGTACTTC.

The chain combines TRBV25-1 with TRBJ2-6; D possibly corresponds to TRBD1 (6 bases). Trimming removed 6 bases from V and 4 bases from J, with 22 bases in between. The germline gives CDR1 MGHDK, CDR2 SYGVNS. The CDR3 covers 18 residues. In DNA, the CDR3 is TGTGCCAGCAGGAAGAGACTAATCACAGGGACCGGGGCCAACGTCCTGACTTTC. As protein: CASRKRLITGTGANVLTF.

The J gene is TRBJ2-1, the V gene TRBV5-4; weak D call: TRBD2 (6 bases). V was shortened by 0 bases and J by 6 bases, with 10 bases between the two germline ends. The CDR3 is 14 amino acids. Germline CDR1 SGHNT, CDR2 YYREEE (reference sequence). CDR3 region: CASSLGGVSNEQFF. In DNA, the CDR3 is TGTGCCAGCAGCTTGGGGGGGGTGTCCAATGAGCAGTTCTTC.

The chain recombines TRBV27 with TRBJ1-4, with TRBD1 matching over 8 bases. Trimming took 4 bases from V and 8 from J; bases not matched to a gene: 9. CDR1 and CDR2 (germline): MNHEY, SMNVEV (reference sequence). The CDR3 extends over 15 amino acids. CDR3 residues: CASSSNRGTREKLFF. The CDR3 DNA follows: TGTGCCAGCAGTTCCAACAGGGGGACCCGGGAAAAACTGTTTTTT.